The clone carrying this TCR beta chain was detected a few times. Its antigen is not known. These data come from a study of regulatory T cells in long-lasting Graves disease. Building of the TCR beta libraries involved iRepertoire HTBI primers and Arm-PCR of CDR3 regions. TCRdb passed the multiplex PCR reads through MiXCR, listing each CDR3 protein once. The sample carries roughly 610,000 distinct CDR3 sequences, roughly 15% recorded once. The CDR3 extends over 14 amino acids. Germline V gene data show CDR1 as LNHDA and CDR2 as SQIVND (reference sequence). Deletions cut 5 bases from V and 3 bases from J, with 11 bases between. Study findings and constraints: Persistent cases favored TRBV28, TRBJ1-2 and TRBJ2-5.

Time point defined: newly diagnosed GD, antithyroid drugs for less than 3 months. The TCR library was made from RNA extracted from PBMCs. In addition, the sample was reused for a study of T cells in Graves' hyperthyroidism and ophthalmopathy.

Sequencing was performed on peripheral blood mononuclear cells (PBMCs), taken at new diagnosis, from a patient treated with antithyroid drugs. The receptor's source is a woman aged 25 to 39 with Graves disease. The V and J genes are TRBV19 and TRBJ1-5, with D unresolved. The CDR3 is CASSSGISNQPQHF. Written as DNA, the CDR3 is TGTGCCAGTAGTTCCGGGATCTCCAATCAGCCCCAGCATTTT.